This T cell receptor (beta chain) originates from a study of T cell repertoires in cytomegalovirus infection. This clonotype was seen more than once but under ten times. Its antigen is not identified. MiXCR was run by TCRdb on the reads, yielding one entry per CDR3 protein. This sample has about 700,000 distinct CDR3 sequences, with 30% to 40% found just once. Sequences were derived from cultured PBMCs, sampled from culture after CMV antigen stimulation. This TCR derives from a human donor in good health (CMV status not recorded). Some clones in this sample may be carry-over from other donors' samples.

The CDR3 is CASSLIGGAGANVLTF. CDR3 nucleotide sequence: TGTGCCAGCTCCCTGATAGGGGGAGCGGGGGCCAACGTCCTGACTTTC. V gene TRBV18 combines with J gene TRBJ2-6; a possible D gene is TRBD1 (6 bases). Between the trimmed V and J ends, which lost 6 bases and 4 bases, there was a span of 16 bases. The germline V gene encodes CDR1 KGHSH and CDR2 LQKENI. The CDR3 has 16 amino acids.